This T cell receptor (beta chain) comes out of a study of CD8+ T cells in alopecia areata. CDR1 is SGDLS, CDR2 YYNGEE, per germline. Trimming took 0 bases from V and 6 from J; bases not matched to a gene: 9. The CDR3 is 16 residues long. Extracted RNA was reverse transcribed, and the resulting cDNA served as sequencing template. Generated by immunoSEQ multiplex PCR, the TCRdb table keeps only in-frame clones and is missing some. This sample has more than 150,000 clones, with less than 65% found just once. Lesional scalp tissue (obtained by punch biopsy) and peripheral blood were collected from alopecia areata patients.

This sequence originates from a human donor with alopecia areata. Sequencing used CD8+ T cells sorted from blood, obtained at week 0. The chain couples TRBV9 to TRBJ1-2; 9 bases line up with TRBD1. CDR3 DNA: TGTGCCAGCAGCGTAGTCGAGACAGGGGGGTCGGATGGCTACACCTTC. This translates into CASSVVETGGSDGYTF.